The next 9 T cell receptor beta chains were all read from a single sample in a study of shared clonotypes between healthy human individuals. TCRdb's copy holds only in-frame clones and misses some; the assay was immunoSEQ multiplex PCR. The table records approximately 2.1 million clones, approximately 95% of them present only once. What was sequenced was naive CD4+ T cells from PBMCs. The subset is: CD45RA+ positively selected. The receptors stem from a man aged 18-30 years in good health. Some clones in this sample may be carry-over from other donors' samples.

The rearrangement uses TRBV29-1 and TRBJ2-3; 7 bases are shared with TRBD1. Trimming took 6 bases from V and 6 from J; bases not matched to a gene: 3. The length of the CDR3 is 11 residues. CDR1 SQVTM and CDR2 ANQGSEA come from the germline V gene. The CDR3 nucleotides read TGCAGCGTGACAGGGTCGGATACGCAGTATTTT. Its translation: CSVTGSDTQYF.

CDR3 residues: CASSYRQWVGAEAFF. As DNA, the CDR3 is TGTGCCAGCAGTTACCGGCAGTGGGTAGGCGCTGAAGCTTTCTTT. This sequence joins TRBV6-5 and TRBJ1-1; D gene ambiguous. V lost 2 bases to trimming and J lost 6 bases, with 16 bases between them. CDR3 length: 15 residues. Germline CDR1 and CDR2: MNHEY and SVGAGI.

This chain uses TRBV5-4 with TRBJ2-5; unclear D gene. The CDR3 runs 14 residues. V lost 0 bases and J 5 bases, leaving 11 bases between the germline ends. In germline, CDR1 is SGHNT, CDR2 YYREEE (reference sequence). CDR3 residues: CASSLDVARETQYF. In nucleotides, the CDR3 is TGTGCCAGCAGCTTGGATGTAGCCCGGGAGACCCAGTACTTC.

This chain joins TRBV29-1 and TRBJ1-2; 7 bases agree with TRBD1. The CDR3 has 19 amino acids. The V segment lost 5 bases and the J segment 6 bases; nucleotides outside the gene matches: 27. CDR1 SQVTM and CDR2 ANQGSEA come from the germline V gene. Written as DNA, the CDR3 is TGCAGCGTTACCCCCTCGGCGAGTGAGGGGGCTGTCGAGCATAATGGCTACACCTTC. This codes for CSVTPSASEGAVEHNGYTF.

J is TRBJ2-5 and V is TRBV4-1, with D unclear. The CDR3 spans 12 residues. CDR1 and CDR2 from the germline V gene are MGHRA and YSYEKL. V lost 5 bases and J 6 bases, leaving 10 bases between the germline ends. CDR3 DNA sequence: TGCGCCAGCAGCGGCCCCGCAAAGACCCAGTACTTC. Its translation: CASSGPAKTQYF.

The gene calls are TRBV9 and TRBJ2-3; TRBD1 is a possible D gene (5 bases). CDR3 length equals 16 residues. The germline CDR1 and CDR2 sequences are SGDLS and YYNGEE. Trimming pared 3 bases from V and 5 bases from J, leaving 19 bases between. CDR3 region: CASSASPRGAKDTQYF. The DNA for the CDR3 is TGTGCCAGCAGCGCTTCCCCCCGTGGGGCTAAAGATACGCAGTATTTT.

The chain recombines TRBV30 with TRBJ1-1; D is ambiguous. Germline V CDR1 and CDR2: GTSNPN, SVGIG (reference sequence). V lost 4 bases, J lost 0 bases, and 6 bases lay in between. The CDR3 runs 12 residues. Here the CDR3 reads CAWNRLNTEAFF. The CDR3, as DNA: TGTGCCTGGAATCGGTTGAACACTGAAGCTTTCTTT.

The chain recombines TRBV29-1 with TRBJ1-2, with D perhaps TRBD1 (5 bases). CDR3 size: 12 residues. In germline, CDR1 is SQVTM, CDR2 ANQGSEA. V lost 4 bases to trimming and J lost 2 bases, with 8 bases between them. CDR3 amino acids: CSVVPGNYGYTF. The CDR3 bases are TGCAGCGTTGTTCCAGGGAACTATGGCTACACCTTC.

The rearrangement joins TRBV27 to TRBJ2-7, with D perhaps TRBD1 or TRBD2 (6 bases each). The CDR3 is 13 amino acids. Germline V gives CDR1 MNHEY, CDR2 SMNVEV (reference sequence). Trimming removed 8 bases at V and 5 bases at J, with 16 bases between. Here the CDR3 DNA reads TGTGCCAGCGGGGGGCGGAGGGGCGACGAGCAGTACTTC. This codes for CASGGRRGDEQYF.